Listed below are T cell receptor beta chains from one sample, sequenced in a study of blood T cell repertoires in COVID-19. Here immunoSEQ multiplex PCR was the method, and the copy in TCRdb shows in-frame clones only, minus some. The data hold approximately 130,000 clones, with 84% observed a single time. The sequencing sample was made of peripheral blood. The source of these receptors is a human donor in a cohort sampled during active COVID-19. Both conserved end residues are part of each CDR3. The D gene is left open where the match is weak. Some rows mark clone size as missing; the rest say once, few, many or name a class of expanded clone.

cdr3_length: 14; j_call: TRBJ1-3; clone_size: NA; v_call: TRBV30; d_call: NA; cdr3_nt: TGTGCCTGGAGTGCCGGGAACTATGGAAACACCATATATTTT; cdr3_aa: CAWSAGNYGNTIYF
cdr3_length: 13; j_call: TRBJ1-3; clone_size: NA; v_call: TRBV30; d_call: NA; cdr3_nt: TGTGCCTGGAGGGAGATAGCTGGAAACACCATATATTTT; cdr3_aa: CAWREIAGNTIYF
cdr3_length: 14; j_call: TRBJ1-2; clone_size: NA; v_call: TRBV6-5; d_call: TRBD1; cdr3_nt: TGTGCCAGCAGACGGGACAGGGGTGACTATGGCTACACCTTC; cdr3_aa: CASRRDRGDYGYTF
cdr3_length: 17; j_call: TRBJ2-7; clone_size: NA; v_call: TRBV5-1; d_call: TRBD2; cdr3_nt: TGCGCCAGCAGCTTGGCCGCTAGCGGGGTCACCTCCTACGAGCAGTACTTC; cdr3_aa: CASSLAASGVTSYEQYF
cdr3_length: 14; j_call: TRBJ1-1; clone_size: many; v_call: TRBV3-1/TRBV3-2; d_call: NA; cdr3_nt: TGTGCCAGCAGCCTCGGGGGAGGGTACACTGAAGCTTTCTTT; cdr3_aa: CASSLGGGYTEAFF
cdr3_length: 16; j_call: TRBJ2-5; clone_size: NA; v_call: TRBV5-1; d_call: TRBD2; cdr3_nt: TGCGCCAGCAGCCAACTAGCGGGGGGCTTTCAAGAGACCCAGTACTTC; cdr3_aa: CASSQLAGGFQETQYF
cdr3_length: 14; j_call: TRBJ2-7; clone_size: NA; v_call: TRBV18; d_call: TRBD1; cdr3_nt: TGTGCCAGCTCACCAACGACAGGGCTCAACGAGCAGTACTTC; cdr3_aa: CASSPTTGLNEQYF
cdr3_length: 14; j_call: TRBJ2-5; clone_size: NA; v_call: TRBV4-1; d_call: NA; cdr3_nt: TGCGCCAGCAGCCTTACACCCTCTCAAGAGACCCAGTACTTC; cdr3_aa: CASSLTPSQETQYF
cdr3_length: 15; j_call: TRBJ1-3; clone_size: NA; v_call: TRBV7-2; d_call: NA; cdr3_nt: TGTGCCAGCAGCACTGGACTGCACTCTGGAAACACCATATATTTT; cdr3_aa: CASSTGLHSGNTIYF
cdr3_length: 17; j_call: TRBJ1-6; clone_size: NA; v_call: TRBV27; d_call: TRBD1; cdr3_nt: TGTGCCAGCAGTTACTCGGGACAGGGCTCCTATAATTCACCCCTCCACTTT; cdr3_aa: CASSYSGQGSYNSPLHF
cdr3_length: 16; j_call: TRBJ1-6; clone_size: NA; v_call: TRBV12-5; d_call: NA; cdr3_nt: TGTGCTAGTGGTTGGGGAGAGAGCTCCTATAATTCACCCCTCCACTTT; cdr3_aa: CASGWGESSYNSPLHF
cdr3_length: 16; j_call: TRBJ2-5; clone_size: NA; v_call: TRBV5-6; d_call: TRBD1; cdr3_nt: TGTGCCAGCAGCCTCAGGGACAGGGGCCTCCAAGAGACCCAGTACTTC; cdr3_aa: CASSLRDRGLQETQYF
cdr3_length: 13; j_call: TRBJ2-4; clone_size: NA; v_call: TRBV21-1; d_call: NA; cdr3_nt: TGTGCCAGCAGCAGCAGACTAGCTCGTTGTCGATACTTC; cdr3_aa: CASSSRLARCRYF
cdr3_length: 18; j_call: TRBJ2-6; clone_size: NA; v_call: TRBV5-1; d_call: NA; cdr3_nt: TGCGCCAGCAGCTTGGGGGACATGACCCTCTCTGGGGCCAACGTCCTGACTTTC; cdr3_aa: CASSLGDMTLSGANVLTF
cdr3_length: 17; j_call: TRBJ1-6; clone_size: once; v_call: TRBV5-6; d_call: TRBD1; cdr3_nt: TGTGCCAGCAGCTTGGTCCAGGGGGTGACGGATAATTCACCCCTCCACTTT; cdr3_aa: CASSLVQGVTDNSPLHF
cdr3_length: 14; j_call: TRBJ2-7; clone_size: NA; v_call: TRBV13; d_call: TRBD2; cdr3_nt: TGTGCCAGCACCCGGGGGGGGGAGACCTACGAGCAGTACTTC; cdr3_aa: CASTRGGETYEQYF
cdr3_length: 16; j_call: TRBJ2-7; clone_size: few; v_call: TRBV7-6; d_call: TRBD2; cdr3_nt: TGTGCCAGCAGCTTAGTCTCGGGACTAAACTCTTACGAGCAGTACTTC; cdr3_aa: CASSLVSGLNSYEQYF
cdr3_length: 14; j_call: TRBJ1-1; clone_size: few; v_call: TRBV9; d_call: NA; cdr3_nt: TGTGCCAGCAGCGTAGTTGTTGGAGCGTCTGAAGCTTTCTTT; cdr3_aa: CASSVVVGASEAFF
cdr3_length: 15; j_call: TRBJ2-5; clone_size: NA; v_call: TRBV4-2; d_call: TRBD1; cdr3_nt: TGTGCCAGCAGCCCGACTGACAGGGGCGAAGAGACCCAGTACTTC; cdr3_aa: CASSPTDRGEETQYF
cdr3_length: 17; j_call: TRBJ2-6; clone_size: NA; v_call: TRBV7-9; d_call: NA; cdr3_nt: TGTGCCAGCAGCTTTCCCAGGTTAGGTGCTGGGGCCAACGTCCTGACTTTC; cdr3_aa: CASSFPRLGAGANVLTF
cdr3_length: 16; j_call: TRBJ1-3; clone_size: NA; v_call: TRBV27; d_call: NA; cdr3_nt: TGTGCCAGCAGTCCGGAGGGGACCTACTCTGGAAACACCATATATTTT; cdr3_aa: CASSPEGTYSGNTIYF
cdr3_length: 17; j_call: TRBJ1-3; clone_size: NA; v_call: TRBV2; d_call: NA; cdr3_nt: TGTGCCAGCAGAGTCGAGATCCGGTACTCCTCTGGAAACACCATATATTTT; cdr3_aa: CASRVEIRYSSGNTIYF
cdr3_length: 15; j_call: TRBJ2-6; clone_size: NA; v_call: TRBV27; d_call: NA; cdr3_nt: TGTGCCAGCATGAGCATTGGCTCTGGGGCCAACGTCCTGACTTTC; cdr3_aa: CASMSIGSGANVLTF
cdr3_length: 16; j_call: TRBJ2-2; clone_size: NA; v_call: TRBV6-5; d_call: TRBD1; cdr3_nt: TGTGCCAGCAGTTACCGTCGACAGGGGTACACCGGGGAGCTGTTTTTT; cdr3_aa: CASSYRRQGYTGELFF
cdr3_length: 14; j_call: TRBJ1-3; clone_size: NA; v_call: TRBV5-4; d_call: NA; cdr3_nt: TGTGCCAGCAGCTCACAGGGAAGCGGAAACACCATATATTTT; cdr3_aa: CASSSQGSGNTIYF
cdr3_length: 13; j_call: TRBJ1-5; clone_size: once; v_call: TRBV12-3/TRBV12-4; d_call: TRBD1; cdr3_nt: TGTGCCAGCAGTGGGGACAGACTGGAGCCCCAGCATTTT; cdr3_aa: CASSGDRLEPQHF
cdr3_length: 13; j_call: TRBJ2-7; clone_size: NA; v_call: TRBV5-1; d_call: NA; cdr3_nt: TGCGCCAGCAGCGGGGACAACTCCTACGAGCAGTACTTC; cdr3_aa: CASSGDNSYEQYF
cdr3_length: 15; j_call: TRBJ1-5; clone_size: NA; v_call: TRBV5-5; d_call: TRBD1; cdr3_nt: TGTGCCAGCAGCACCGGACAGGGAAATTTTGAGCCCCAGCATTTT; cdr3_aa: CASSTGQGNFEPQHF
cdr3_length: 16; j_call: TRBJ2-7; clone_size: once; v_call: TRBV18; d_call: TRBD2; cdr3_nt: TGTGCCAGCTCGCCAACAGGGACTAGCGGGGGAAAAGAGCAGTACTTC; cdr3_aa: CASSPTGTSGGKEQYF
cdr3_length: 17; j_call: TRBJ2-5; clone_size: NA; v_call: TRBV11-2; d_call: TRBD2; cdr3_nt: TGTGCCAGCAGCTCTCCTGGGCGGGGGGGGTCTCAAGAGACCCAGTACTTC; cdr3_aa: CASSSPGRGGSQETQYF
cdr3_length: 13; j_call: TRBJ1-1; clone_size: once; v_call: TRBV6-5; d_call: NA; cdr3_nt: TGTGCCAGCAGCCGCGGGGGGCGCCCTGAAGCTTTCTTT; cdr3_aa: CASSRGGRPEAFF
cdr3_length: 16; j_call: TRBJ2-1; clone_size: NA; v_call: TRBV10-3; d_call: TRBD2; cdr3_nt: TGTGCCATCAGTGAAGCCGAGCGGGGTGTCTACAATGAGCAGTTCTTC; cdr3_aa: CAISEAERGVYNEQFF
cdr3_length: 13; j_call: TRBJ1-4; clone_size: once; v_call: TRBV10-3; d_call: TRBD1; cdr3_nt: TGTGCCATAAGGGACAGAGCTAATGAAAAACTGTTTTTT; cdr3_aa: CAIRDRANEKLFF
cdr3_length: 14; j_call: TRBJ1-3; clone_size: NA; v_call: TRBV19; d_call: NA; cdr3_nt: TGTGCCAGTAGGTCGCCGCGAACTGGAAACACCATATATTTT; cdr3_aa: CASRSPRTGNTIYF
cdr3_length: 10; j_call: TRBJ2-2; clone_size: NA; v_call: TRBV5-4; d_call: TRBD2; cdr3_nt: TGTGCCTGGGGGGGCGGGGAGCTGTTTTTT; cdr3_aa: CAWGGGELFF
cdr3_length: 13; j_call: TRBJ2-3; clone_size: NA; v_call: TRBV6-5; d_call: NA; cdr3_nt: TGTGCCAGCAGTAACCGACAGACAGATACGCAGTATTTT; cdr3_aa: CASSNRQTDTQYF
cdr3_length: 15; j_call: TRBJ2-2; clone_size: NA; v_call: TRBV5-1; d_call: TRBD1; cdr3_nt: TGCGCCAGCAGCCAAGGACAGGCGAACACCGGGGAGCTGTTTTTT; cdr3_aa: CASSQGQANTGELFF
cdr3_length: 12; j_call: TRBJ2-5; clone_size: few; v_call: TRBV12-3/TRBV12-4; d_call: NA; cdr3_nt: TGTGCCAGCAGTGGGGGGGCGAAGACCCAGTACTTC; cdr3_aa: CASSGGAKTQYF
cdr3_length: 15; j_call: TRBJ2-2; clone_size: NA; v_call: TRBV11-2; d_call: TRBD1; cdr3_nt: TGTGCCAGCAGCTTGGACAGGAGGAACACCGGGGAGCTGTTTTTT; cdr3_aa: CASSLDRRNTGELFF
cdr3_length: 15; j_call: TRBJ2-7; clone_size: once; v_call: TRBV11-2; d_call: TRBD2; cdr3_nt: TGTGCCAGCAGTCAAACTAGCGGGGGGGCTTACGAGCAGTACTTC; cdr3_aa: CASSQTSGGAYEQYF
cdr3_length: 13; j_call: TRBJ2-1; clone_size: NA; v_call: TRBV30; d_call: NA; cdr3_nt: TGTGCCTTCAGGGTACCGGTACGCAATGAGCAGTTCTTC; cdr3_aa: CAFRVPVRNEQFF
cdr3_length: 16; j_call: TRBJ2-2; clone_size: NA; v_call: TRBV9; d_call: TRBD1; cdr3_nt: TGTGCCAGCAGCGTAACGACAGGGGCGAACACCGGGGAGCTGTTTTTT; cdr3_aa: CASSVTTGANTGELFF
cdr3_length: 16; j_call: TRBJ1-5; clone_size: NA; v_call: TRBV19; d_call: NA; cdr3_nt: TGTGCCAGTAGTGGGGTAGGACAGATTAGCAATCAGCCCCAGCATTTT; cdr3_aa: CASSGVGQISNQPQHF
cdr3_length: 13; j_call: TRBJ2-3; clone_size: NA; v_call: TRBV9; d_call: NA; cdr3_nt: TGTGCCAGCAAACGGGGGGCCACAGATACGCAGTATTTT; cdr3_aa: CASKRGATDTQYF
cdr3_length: 15; j_call: TRBJ1-2; clone_size: NA; v_call: TRBV3-1/TRBV3-2; d_call: TRBD1; cdr3_nt: TGTGCCAGCAGCTCCTGGACAGGGGGCGCGTCTGGCTACACCTTC; cdr3_aa: CASSSWTGGASGYTF